Below are 18 T cell receptor beta chains sequenced from a single sample in a study of blood T cell repertoires in COVID-19. TCRdb keeps only in-frame clones here, not all; method: immunoSEQ multiplex PCR. The sample has tens of thousands of clones; roughly 87% are singletons. The sample comprised peripheral blood. These receptors originate from a man in his 60s with acute or convalescent COVID-19.

This chain uses TRBV10-3 with TRBJ1-3; D gene unclear. With 3 bases removed from V and 7 bases from J, the gap between germline ends came to 7 bases. Per germline, CDR1 ENHRY and CDR2 SYGVKD. The CDR3 consists of 12 residues. The CDR3 here is CAISDDWNTIYF. The CDR3 DNA reads TGTGCCATCAGTGATGACTGGAACACCATATATTTT.

This chain links TRBV2 with TRBJ2-1; 7 nucleotides agree with TRBD2. The CDR3 consists of 12 residues. The germline gives CDR1 SNHLY, CDR2 FYNNEI. V lost 5 bases, J lost 8 bases, and 3 bases stayed unmatched. CDR3 in DNA: TGTGCCAGCAGTAGCCTAGCGGATGAGCAGTTCTTC. It codes for CASSSLADEQFF.

V gene TRBV11-2 combines with J gene TRBJ2-7; 7 bases agree with TRBD2. V lost 8 bases, J lost 1 base, and 8 bases stayed unmatched. This CDR3 has 14 amino acids. The germline gives CDR1 SGHAT, CDR2 FQNNGV. As DNA, the CDR3 is TGTGCCAGCGCCCGCGGGCGGGGGTCCTACGAGCAGTACTTC. Its translation is CASARGRGSYEQYF.

The J gene is TRBJ1-1, the V gene TRBV21-1; TRBD1 is the table's D call, not checked against the DNA. TRBV21-1 is designated a pseudogene. This CDR3 is 15 amino acids long. CDR3 in amino acids: CASISDSPRGTEAFF. CDR3 nucleotides: TGTGCCAGCATCTCAGACAGCCCCAGGGGCACTGAAGCTTTCTTT.

The rearrangement uses TRBV6-2 or TRBV6-3 and TRBJ2-1; D remains ambiguous. Germline values: CDR1 MNHEY, CDR2 SVGEGT. Trimming removed 2 bases at V and 6 bases at J, with 17 bases between. CDR3 length: 16 amino acids. Written as DNA, the CDR3 is TGTGCCAGCAGTTACCGACAAACTTACCCGCTCAATGAGCAGTTCTTC. Residues: CASSYRQTYPLNEQFF.

The chain couples TRBV2 to TRBJ2-1, with TRBD2 matching 7 bases. Germline loops: CDR1 SNHLY, CDR2 FYNNEI. The CDR3 sequence is 13 residues long. The trim removed 10 bases at V and 2 bases at J, leaving 5 bases unmatched. The CDR3 DNA is TGTGCCACCCGACTAGCCACCTACAATGAGCAGTTCTTC. Amino acid sequence: CATRLATYNEQFF.

The V call is TRBV6-5, the J call TRBJ2-1; no clear D. The CDR3 runs to 12 residues. Between the trimmed V and J ends, which lost 8 bases and 7 bases, there was a span of 12 bases. The germline CDR1 and CDR2 sequences are MNHEY and SVGAGI. Here the CDR3 DNA reads TGTGCCAGCCGAACAGTTAAAAATGAGCAGTTCTTC. Amino acids: CASRTVKNEQFF.

The chain couples TRBV5-8 to TRBJ1-5, with D unclear. Germline V gene sequence: CDR1 SGHTS, CDR2 YDEGEE. The CDR3 consists of 14 residues. Trimming took off 2 bases at V and 3 bases at J, with 9 bases between the two ends. This chain's CDR3 is CASSLSGNNQPQHF. The CDR3 DNA is TGTGCCAGCAGCTTAAGCGGTAACAATCAGCCCCAGCATTTT.

The chain links TRBV6-2 or TRBV6-3 to TRBJ1-2; 7 bases agree with TRBD1. Trimming cost V 2 bases and J 1 base; bases outside gene matches: 16. Germline assignment: CDR1 MNHEY and CDR2 SVGEGT. The CDR3 contains 19 residues. The CDR3 reads CASSYEEGQPISFNYGYTF. The CDR3 region has the DNA TGTGCCAGCAGTTACGAGGAGGGACAGCCGATAAGCTTTAACTATGGCTACACCTTC.

The chain joins TRBV30 to TRBJ1-4; TRBD1 aligns across 8 bases. V dropped 3 bases and J dropped 8; count of bases not matched to a gene: 8. The V gene's germline CDR1 is GTSNPN and CDR2 SVGIG (reference sequence). This CDR3 contains 14 residues. The CDR3 region has the DNA TGTGCCTGGAGCATTACAGGGGGTGGAGAAAAACTGTTTTTT. Its translation is CAWSITGGGEKLFF.

This clone came up once. V gene TRBV6-5 combines with J gene TRBJ1-2, with a possible D match to TRBD1 (6 bases). The V end lost 3 bases, the J end lost 4 bases, and 15 bases lay between the germline ends. The CDR3 sequence is 15 residues long. CDR1 and CDR2 (germline): MNHEY, SVGAGI. The CDR3 protein is CASSYGPGVSYGYTF. CDR3 DNA sequence: TGTGCCAGCAGTTATGGTCCAGGGGTTTCCTATGGCTACACCTTC.

The chain employs TRBV11-2 and TRBJ2-5, with 12 bases fitting TRBD2. The CDR3 is 20 amino acids. Germline V gene data show CDR1 as SGHAT and CDR2 as FQNNGV. V lost 0 bases to trimming and J lost 0 bases; unmatched junction nucleotides: 11. CDR3 region: CASSLDRRLAGARYQETQYF. Written as DNA, the CDR3 is TGTGCCAGCAGCTTAGATCGGAGACTAGCGGGGGCCCGGTACCAAGAGACCCAGTACTTC.

V gene TRBV19 combines with J gene TRBJ1-5; 8 bases are shared with TRBD1. The junction had 2 bases not matched to a gene; V was cut back by 4 bases and J by 3 bases. This CDR3 has 14 amino acids. Germline V lookup: CDR1 LNHDA, CDR2 SQIVND (reference sequence). CDR3 amino acids: CASSTTGDNQPQHF. CDR3 coding DNA: TGTGCCAGTAGTACGACAGGGGACAATCAGCCCCAGCATTTT.

The chain couples TRBV7-6 to TRBJ1-1, with D possibly TRBD1 on 5 matching bases. In germline, CDR1 is SGHVS, CDR2 FNYEAQ. Trimming stripped 0 bases from V and 1 base from J, with 9 bases between. CDR3 length: 15 residues. The CDR3 reads CASSLAAQGNTEAFF. CDR3 in DNA: TGTGCCAGCAGCTTAGCCGCCCAGGGGAACACTGAAGCTTTCTTT.

The V and J genes are TRBV12-3 or TRBV12-4 and TRBJ1-2; 7 bases are shared with TRBD1. V trimming: 6 bases; J trimming: 8 bases; junction bases outside the gene matches: 6. CDR3 length: 12 amino acids. Here the CDR3 DNA reads TGTGCCAGCAGACAGGGGCCGGGAGGCTACACCTTC. Translating it yields CASRQGPGGYTF.

In its sample, this clone was seen once. J is TRBJ1-2 and V is TRBV6-5; D uncertain. This CDR3 spans 13 amino acids. Per the germline V gene, CDR1 is MNHEY and CDR2 is SVGAGI. V lost 6 bases, J lost 0 bases, and 8 bases lay in between. The CDR3 DNA reads TGTGCCAGCAGCCCAACTTCTAACTATGGCTACACCTTC. Encoded protein: CASSPTSNYGYTF.

V and J are TRBV27 and TRBJ2-7, with D perhaps matching TRBD2 (5 bases). Looked up from germline, CDR1 is MNHEY and CDR2 is SMNVEV (reference sequence). Trimming stripped 0 bases from V and 6 bases from J, with 6 bases between. The CDR3 length is 12 residues. CDR3 protein: CASSLSGSEQYF. The CDR3 DNA follows: TGTGCCAGCAGTTTATCAGGGAGCGAGCAGTACTTC.

The chain carries TRBV4-3 and TRBJ1-2, with 7 bases matching TRBD1. Germline values: CDR1 LGHNA, CDR2 YSLEER. The CDR3 sequence is 15 residues long. The V and J ends lost 4 bases and 3 bases, in that order; junction bases with no gene match: 8. DNA of the CDR3: TGCGCCAGCAGCCCTTCTGGGCAGGGGGACTATGGCTACACCTTC. This codes for CASSPSGQGDYGYTF.